A selection of T cell receptor beta chains follows, all from one sample in a study of CD8 T cells in ankylosing spondylitis. TCRdb reprocessed the 5' RACE reads via MiXCR and lists one record per CDR3 protein. This table has around 390,000 distinct CDR3 sequences, about a fifth appearing once. The sample taken for sequencing was blood, either unsorted or a sorted T cell fraction (not recorded which). The receptors originated from a male donor with ankylosing spondylitis. The CDR3 runs from the conserved cysteine through the conserved F or W. Fields, in order: J gene, D gene, clone size, V gene, CDR3 DNA, CDR3 protein. The D gene is left open where the match is weak. Not all rows give a size; the values are once, few, many and, for expanded clones, a class.

J gene: TRBJ1-2
D gene: NA
clone size: few
V gene: TRBV29-1
CDR3 DNA: TGCAGCGTTGGCAGGGAGTATGGCTACACCTTC
CDR3 protein: CSVGREYGYTF

J gene: TRBJ2-7
D gene: NA
clone size: NA
V gene: TRBV15
CDR3 DNA: TGTGCCACCAGCGAACAGCTCATAGGAAACTACGAGCAGTACTTC
CDR3 protein: CATSEQLIGNYEQYF

J gene: TRBJ2-1
D gene: TRBD2
clone size: NA
V gene: TRBV6-1
CDR3 DNA: TGTGCCAGCAGCCCTCCTCCTAGCGGGAGTAACAATGAGCAGTTCTTC
CDR3 protein: CASSPPPSGSNNEQFF

J gene: TRBJ1-1
D gene: NA
clone size: many
V gene: TRBV29-1
CDR3 DNA: TGCAGCGTTGTTCCGGGGTCAGCTGAAGCTTTCTTT
CDR3 protein: CSVVPGSAEAFF

J gene: TRBJ2-2
D gene: NA
clone size: NA
V gene: TRBV12-3/TRBV12-4
CDR3 DNA: TGTGCCAGCAGTCCGACAAGGGCCCACGGGGAGCTGTTTTTT
CDR3 protein: CASSPTRAHGELFF

J gene: TRBJ2-1
D gene: TRBD1
clone size: NA
V gene: TRBV7-9
CDR3 DNA: TGTGCCAGCAGCATTGGACAGGGGGCGTCCAATGAGCAGTTCTTC
CDR3 protein: CASSIGQGASNEQFF

J gene: TRBJ2-1
D gene: TRBD2
clone size: NA
V gene: TRBV19
CDR3 DNA: TGTGCCAGTAGTACTGGACTAGCGCGACTCAATGAGCAGTTCTTC
CDR3 protein: CASSTGLARLNEQFF

J gene: TRBJ2-3
D gene: NA
clone size: NA
V gene: TRBV20-1
CDR3 DNA: TGCAGTGCTGGGGGCCTGGCTTGGGGGAGCACAGATACGCAGTATTTT
CDR3 protein: CSAGGLAWGSTDTQYF

J gene: TRBJ2-5
D gene: NA
clone size: many
V gene: TRBV28
CDR3 DNA: TGTGCCAGCAGTCTTGTGCGCTTGGAGACCCAGTACTTC
CDR3 protein: CASSLVRLETQYF

J gene: TRBJ2-2
D gene: TRBD2
clone size: NA
V gene: TRBV20-1
CDR3 DNA: TGCAGTGCTAATCCGGGACTAGCGGGAGGGCCGAGAACCGGGGAGCTGTTTTTT
CDR3 protein: CSANPGLAGGPRTGELFF

J gene: TRBJ1-5
D gene: NA
clone size: NA
V gene: TRBV12-3/TRBV12-4
CDR3 DNA: TGTGCCAGCAGACAGGGTAGTCATCAGCCCCAGCATTTT
CDR3 protein: CASRQGSHQPQHF

J gene: TRBJ2-7
D gene: NA
clone size: few
V gene: TRBV6-1
CDR3 DNA: TGTGCCAGCAGCCAGGGACGGGGATACGAGCAGTACTTC
CDR3 protein: CASSQGRGYEQYF

J gene: TRBJ2-3
D gene: TRBD2
clone size: NA
V gene: TRBV5-1
CDR3 DNA: TGCGCCAGCAGCTTGGCCGCGGGGGGTGCAGATACGCAGTATTTT
CDR3 protein: CASSLAAGGADTQYF

J gene: TRBJ2-1
D gene: NA
clone size: few
V gene: TRBV12-3/TRBV12-4
CDR3 DNA: TGTGCCAGCAGTTTAGCGAGCCCTGGGTCCAATGAGCAGTTCTTC
CDR3 protein: CASSLASPGSNEQFF

J gene: TRBJ2-3
D gene: TRBD1
clone size: NA
V gene: TRBV27
CDR3 DNA: TGTGCCAGCAAACCCGGGACAGGGTGGGCAGATACGCAGTATTTT
CDR3 protein: CASKPGTGWADTQYF

J gene: TRBJ1-5
D gene: NA
clone size: NA
V gene: TRBV20-1
CDR3 DNA: TGCAGTGCTAATGGGGGGGGAGTTAACAATCAGCCCCAGCATTTT
CDR3 protein: CSANGGGVNNQPQHF

J gene: TRBJ2-1
D gene: TRBD2
clone size: few
V gene: TRBV7-2
CDR3 DNA: TGTGCCAGCATAAGGGGAGGGTCAGGGCCCGACAATGAGCAGTTCTTC
CDR3 protein: CASIRGGSGPDNEQFF

J gene: TRBJ2-3
D gene: NA
clone size: NA
V gene: TRBV3-1
CDR3 DNA: TGTGCCAGCAGCCAAGTTGATACCACAGATACGCAGTATTTT
CDR3 protein: CASSQVDTTDTQYF

J gene: TRBJ2-6
D gene: TRBD2
clone size: once
V gene: TRBV5-1
CDR3 DNA: TGCGCCAGCAGCTTGGACGCGGGAGTGGCTGGGGCCAACGTCCTGACTTTC
CDR3 protein: CASSLDAGVAGANVLTF

J gene: TRBJ1-6
D gene: NA
clone size: few
V gene: TRBV20-1
CDR3 DNA: TGCAGTGCTAGGTCACAGGCTAATTCACCCCTCCACTTT
CDR3 protein: CSARSQANSPLHF

J gene: TRBJ2-1
D gene: TRBD2
clone size: few
V gene: TRBV5-1
CDR3 DNA: TGCGCCAGCAGCCCTAGCGGGCCTTACAATGAGCAGTTCTTC
CDR3 protein: CASSPSGPYNEQFF

J gene: TRBJ2-7
D gene: NA
clone size: NA
V gene: TRBV9
CDR3 DNA: TGTGCCAGCAGCGTAGCTCCTTTTGGGGGAGTTCGCGACGAGCAGTACTTC
CDR3 protein: CASSVAPFGGVRDEQYF

J gene: TRBJ2-5
D gene: NA
clone size: few
V gene: TRBV20-1
CDR3 DNA: TGCAGTGCCGAAGACAGGCAAGAGACCCAGTACTTC
CDR3 protein: CSAEDRQETQYF

J gene: TRBJ2-5
D gene: TRBD2
clone size: many
V gene: TRBV29-1
CDR3 DNA: TGCAGCGCCGCGACTAGCGGACAAGAGACCCAGTACTTC
CDR3 protein: CSAATSGQETQYF

J gene: TRBJ2-2
D gene: NA
clone size: NA
V gene: TRBV14
CDR3 DNA: TGTGCCAGCAGCCAAATCATCCGCGGGGAGCTGTTTTTT
CDR3 protein: CASSQIIRGELFF

J gene: TRBJ1-4
D gene: TRBD1
clone size: few
V gene: TRBV28
CDR3 DNA: TGTGCCAGCAGTCGGACAGGGGCAGGTGAAAAACTGTTTTTT
CDR3 protein: CASSRTGAGEKLFF

J gene: TRBJ2-1
D gene: NA
clone size: NA
V gene: TRBV29-1
CDR3 DNA: TGCAGCGTCCCCTGGTATGCCGCGCGCAATGAGCAGTTCTTC
CDR3 protein: CSVPWYAARNEQFF

J gene: TRBJ1-5
D gene: NA
clone size: NA
V gene: TRBV7-2
CDR3 DNA: TGTGCCAGCAGCTTAGCGAGTCAGGGGCATCAGCCCCAGCATTTT
CDR3 protein: CASSLASQGHQPQHF

J gene: TRBJ2-7
D gene: NA
clone size: NA
V gene: TRBV20-1
CDR3 DNA: TGCAGTGCTAGGGAAGGGGTGGCGCAGTACTTC
CDR3 protein: CSAREGVAQYF

J gene: TRBJ1-4
D gene: NA
clone size: NA
V gene: TRBV18
CDR3 DNA: TGTGCCAGCTCACCGTCAGTCTCTGCAACTAATGAAAAACTGTTTTTT
CDR3 protein: CASSPSVSATNEKLFF

J gene: TRBJ1-5
D gene: NA
clone size: NA
V gene: TRBV6-2/TRBV6-3
CDR3 DNA: TGTGCCAGCAGTTATCTAGGGAATCAGCCCCAGCATTTT
CDR3 protein: CASSYLGNQPQHF

J gene: TRBJ1-5
D gene: TRBD1
clone size: NA
V gene: TRBV5-1
CDR3 DNA: TGCGCCAGCAGCTTCCTACAGGGGGGTCAGCCCCAGCATTTT
CDR3 protein: CASSFLQGGQPQHF

J gene: TRBJ1-2
D gene: NA
clone size: NA
V gene: TRBV28
CDR3 DNA: TGTGCCAGCAGTGCCCCCGCAGGGTCACACTTTGGCTACACCTTC
CDR3 protein: CASSAPAGSHFGYTF

J gene: TRBJ2-5
D gene: TRBD1
clone size: few
V gene: TRBV5-1
CDR3 DNA: TGCGCCAGCAGCCGGGGACAGGGGGTCGACCAAGAGACCCAGTACTTC
CDR3 protein: CASSRGQGVDQETQYF

J gene: TRBJ2-7
D gene: TRBD2
clone size: NA
V gene: TRBV7-2
CDR3 DNA: TGTGCCAGCAGCCCCCGTTTTAGCGGGGCCGAGCAGTACTTC
CDR3 protein: CASSPRFSGAEQYF

J gene: TRBJ1-5
D gene: NA
clone size: NA
V gene: TRBV5-5
CDR3 DNA: TGTGCCAGCAGCTTGGAGGGGCGGGGGGATCAGCCCCAGCATTTT
CDR3 protein: CASSLEGRGDQPQHF

J gene: TRBJ1-2
D gene: TRBD1
clone size: NA
V gene: TRBV7-9
CDR3 DNA: TGTGCCAGCAGCTCAAGCCGGGACAGGGGACAATATGGCTACACCTTC
CDR3 protein: CASSSSRDRGQYGYTF

J gene: TRBJ2-5
D gene: NA
clone size: few
V gene: TRBV7-2
CDR3 DNA: TGTGCCAGCAGCTCTGCGTGGGAGGTTCAAGAGACCCAGTACTTC
CDR3 protein: CASSSAWEVQETQYF

J gene: TRBJ2-1
D gene: NA
clone size: NA
V gene: TRBV29-1
CDR3 DNA: TGCTACGGCGCCTCCTACAATGAGCAGTTCTTC
CDR3 protein: CYGASYNEQFF

J gene: TRBJ1-1
D gene: NA
clone size: few
V gene: TRBV24-1
CDR3 DNA: TGTGCCACCAGTGATCAATTCTTT
CDR3 protein: CATSDQFF

J gene: TRBJ2-1
D gene: TRBD2
clone size: NA
V gene: TRBV4-2
CDR3 DNA: TGTGCCAGTAGCCAAGAACCGGGACTAGCGGGAGCCCAGAATGAGCAGTTCTTC
CDR3 protein: CASSQEPGLAGAQNEQFF

J gene: TRBJ2-1
D gene: NA
clone size: many
V gene: TRBV7-9
CDR3 DNA: TGTGCCAGCAGCTTTAGGGGGACCACCTACAATGAGCAGTTCTTC
CDR3 protein: CASSFRGTTYNEQFF

J gene: TRBJ2-1
D gene: TRBD2
clone size: few
V gene: TRBV5-1
CDR3 DNA: TGCGCCAGCAGCTTTACTAGCGGGCCTTACAATGAGCAGTTCTTC
CDR3 protein: CASSFTSGPYNEQFF

J gene: TRBJ2-7
D gene: NA
clone size: few
V gene: TRBV20-1
CDR3 DNA: TGCAGTGCCACAGGATACTCCTACGAGCAGTACTTC
CDR3 protein: CSATGYSYEQYF

J gene: TRBJ2-1
D gene: NA
clone size: few
V gene: TRBV20-1
CDR3 DNA: TGCAGTGCCGCGGGACAACACAATGAGCAGTTCTTC
CDR3 protein: CSAAGQHNEQFF

J gene: TRBJ1-1
D gene: NA
clone size: once
V gene: TRBV12-3/TRBV12-4
CDR3 DNA: TGTGCCAGCAGTTTAACAAGGGTGAGCACTGAAGCTTTCTTT
CDR3 protein: CASSLTRVSTEAFF

J gene: TRBJ2-3
D gene: NA
clone size: NA
V gene: TRBV6-5
CDR3 DNA: TGTGCCAGCAGTTACTCCAATGGAGATACGCAGTATTTT
CDR3 protein: CASSYSNGDTQYF

J gene: TRBJ2-1
D gene: TRBD2
clone size: NA
V gene: TRBV2
CDR3 DNA: TGTGCCAGCACCGGCGGGAGCAATGAGCAGTTCTTC
CDR3 protein: CASTGGSNEQFF

J gene: TRBJ2-2
D gene: NA
clone size: NA
V gene: TRBV7-9
CDR3 DNA: TGTGCCAGCAGCTTATTGGCCACCGGGGAGCTGTTTTTT
CDR3 protein: CASSLLATGELFF

J gene: TRBJ1-5
D gene: NA
clone size: NA
V gene: TRBV7-8
CDR3 DNA: TGTGCCAGCAGCTTATCGGGGGCTAATAGCAATCAGCCCCAGCATTTT
CDR3 protein: CASSLSGANSNQPQHF

J gene: TRBJ2-6
D gene: NA
clone size: NA
V gene: TRBV3-1
CDR3 DNA: TGTGCCAGCAGCCAAGCGTCCAGTCCGAGCTCTGGGGCCAACGTCCTGACTTTC
CDR3 protein: CASSQASSPSSGANVLTF